A selection of T cell receptor beta chains follows, all from one sample in a study of T cells in Graves' hyperthyroidism and ophthalmopathy. TCRdb independently ran MiXCR on the multiplex PCR reads; one entry per CDR3 protein. This sample carries roughly 640,000 distinct CDR3 sequences, more than 15% of them seen once, and the ten largest clones take approximately 3.5%. The sample was blood. The receptor set was obtained from a woman in her thirties or forties with Graves' ophthalmopathy. Both conserved end residues are part of each CDR3. D genes are given only for firm matches. The size of a clone is reported for some rows only, either as once, few or many, or as a class for expanded clones.

15	few	TRBJ1-2	TRBV24-1	TRBD1	TGTGCCACCAGTGATCCAGGGGGCGAACAATATGGCTACACCTTC	CATSDPGGEQYGYTF
14	many	TRBJ1-4	TRBV7-2	TRBD1	TGTGCCAGCAGCTCTGACAGGGCTAGTGAAAAACTGTTTTTT	CASSSDRASEKLFF
10	many	TRBJ2-2	TRBV7-9	TRBD1	TGTGCCAGCAGCGGGACAGTGCTGTTTTTT	CASSGTVLFF
13	many	TRBJ2-5	TRBV6-1	TRBD2	TGTGCCAGCAGTTTACAGACTAGCGGGAAGATGTACTTC	CASSLQTSGKMYF
15	-	TRBJ2-4	TRBV11-2	TRBD1	TGTGCCAGCTCACCTGAACAGGGGGCCAAAAACATTCAGTACTTC	CASSPEQGAKNIQYF
13	-	TRBJ2-1	TRBV2	-	TGTGCCAGCCAGGCGACAGTGTCCTACGAGCAGTTCTTC	CASQATVSYEQFF
14	few	TRBJ2-5	TRBV2	TRBD2	TGTGCCAGCAGTGGGGCCCTAGCGGCGGAGACCCAGTACTTC	CASSGALAAETQYF
16	few	TRBJ2-5	TRBV20-1	-	TGCAGTGCTAGAGATGTGGGAGGGGGTCTTTCTGAGACCCAGTACTTC	CSARDVGGGLSETQYF
15	few	TRBJ2-1	TRBV5-1	TRBD1	TGCGCCAGCAGCGCAACAGGGGGCGCTTACAATGAGCAGTTCTTC	CASSATGGAYNEQFF
13	-	TRBJ2-1	TRBV6-1	-	TGTGCCAGCAGTGGGGTAGCACCGGATGAGCAGTTCTTC	CASSGVAPDEQFF
17	-	TRBJ2-5	TRBV6-5	-	TGTGCCAGCAGTTACTCGAACACGATGGGCTTGGGAGAGACCCAGTACTTC	CASSYSNTMGLGETQYF
19	many	TRBJ2-3	TRBV28	TRBD1	TGTGCCAGCGTATCATCAGGGGGAGGACAGGGGGCATGGACAGATACGCAGTATTTT	CASVSSGGGQGAWTDTQYF
13	-	TRBJ2-3	TRBV7-9	-	TGTGCCAGCAGCTCAGTGGGAGGAGGTACGCAGTATTTT	CASSSVGGGTQYF
15	-	TRBJ1-1	TRBV30	TRBD1	TGTGCCTGGAGTGTGAGGACAGGGGGATACACTGAAGCTTTCTTT	CAWSVRTGGYTEAFF
15	few	TRBJ2-1	TRBV7-9	TRBD2	TGTGCCAGCAGCCCTAGCGGGACCCGCTACAATGAGCAGTTCTTC	CASSPSGTRYNEQFF
16	many	TRBJ2-7	TRBV10-2	TRBD2	TGCGCCAGCAGTGCGGTCATAGCGGGAGGGCCGGAGGAGCAGTACTTC	CASSAVIAGGPEEQYF